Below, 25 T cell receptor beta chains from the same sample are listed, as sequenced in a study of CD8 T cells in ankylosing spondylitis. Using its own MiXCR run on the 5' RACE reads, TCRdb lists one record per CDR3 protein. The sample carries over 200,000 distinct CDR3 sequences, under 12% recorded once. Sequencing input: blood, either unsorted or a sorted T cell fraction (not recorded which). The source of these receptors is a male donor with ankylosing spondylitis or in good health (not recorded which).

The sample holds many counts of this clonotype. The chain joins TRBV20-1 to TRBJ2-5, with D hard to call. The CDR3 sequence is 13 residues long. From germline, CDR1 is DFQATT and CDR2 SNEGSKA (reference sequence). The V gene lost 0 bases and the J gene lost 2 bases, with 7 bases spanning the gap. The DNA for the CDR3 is TGCAGTGCTAGAGAAGGTTATCAAGAGACCCAGTACTTC. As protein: CSAREGYQETQYF.

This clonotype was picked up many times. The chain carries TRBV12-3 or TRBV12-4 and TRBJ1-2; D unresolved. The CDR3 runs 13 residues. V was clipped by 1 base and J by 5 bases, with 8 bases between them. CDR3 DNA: TGTGCCAGCAGTTTAGGGGCGGGTTATGGCTACACCTTC. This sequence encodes CASSLGAGYGYTF.

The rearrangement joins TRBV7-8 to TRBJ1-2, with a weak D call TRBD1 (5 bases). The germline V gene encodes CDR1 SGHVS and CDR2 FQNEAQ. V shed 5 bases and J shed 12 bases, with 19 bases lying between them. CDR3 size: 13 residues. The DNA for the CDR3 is TGTGCCAGCAGCCTAGGCAGGGATCGGGGCGACACCTTC. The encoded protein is CASSLGRDRGDTF.

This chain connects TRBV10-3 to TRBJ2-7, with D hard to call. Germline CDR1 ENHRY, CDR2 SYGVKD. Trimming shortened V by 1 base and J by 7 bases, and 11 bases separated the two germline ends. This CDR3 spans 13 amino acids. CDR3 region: CAISELGQDEQYF. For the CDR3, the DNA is TGTGCCATCAGTGAGTTAGGGCAGGATGAGCAGTACTTC.

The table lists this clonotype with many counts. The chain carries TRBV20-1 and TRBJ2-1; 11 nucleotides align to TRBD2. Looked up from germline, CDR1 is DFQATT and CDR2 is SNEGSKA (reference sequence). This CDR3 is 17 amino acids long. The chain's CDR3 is CSAPLAGGFGSYNEQFF. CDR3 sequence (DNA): TGCAGCGCCCCCCTAGCGGGGGGCTTCGGATCCTACAATGAGCAGTTCTTC.

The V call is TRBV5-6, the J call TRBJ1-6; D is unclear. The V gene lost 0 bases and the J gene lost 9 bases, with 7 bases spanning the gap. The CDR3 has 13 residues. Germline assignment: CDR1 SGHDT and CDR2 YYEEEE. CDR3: CASSLGSGSPLHF. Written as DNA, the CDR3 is TGTGCCAGCAGCTTGGGCAGCGGTTCACCCCTCCACTTT.

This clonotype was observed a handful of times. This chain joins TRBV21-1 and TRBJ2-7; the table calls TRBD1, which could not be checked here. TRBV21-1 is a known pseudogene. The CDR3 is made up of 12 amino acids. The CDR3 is CASSTWTGGPYF. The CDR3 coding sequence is TGTGCCAGCAGCACGTGGACAGGGGGACCGTACTTC.

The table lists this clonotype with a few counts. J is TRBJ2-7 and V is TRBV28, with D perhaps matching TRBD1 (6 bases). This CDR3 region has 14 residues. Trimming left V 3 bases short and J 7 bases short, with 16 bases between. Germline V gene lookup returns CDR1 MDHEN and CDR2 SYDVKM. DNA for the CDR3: TGTGCCAGCAGTTTTACCAGGGGCCAAGTGGAGCAGTACTTC. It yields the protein CASSFTRGQVEQYF.

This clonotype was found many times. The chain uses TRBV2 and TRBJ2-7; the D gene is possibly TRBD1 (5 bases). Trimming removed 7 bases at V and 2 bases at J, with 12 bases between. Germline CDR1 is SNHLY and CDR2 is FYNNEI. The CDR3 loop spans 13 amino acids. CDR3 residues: CASTSGHPYEQYF. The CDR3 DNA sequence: TGTGCCAGCACCTCAGGACATCCCTACGAGCAGTACTTC.

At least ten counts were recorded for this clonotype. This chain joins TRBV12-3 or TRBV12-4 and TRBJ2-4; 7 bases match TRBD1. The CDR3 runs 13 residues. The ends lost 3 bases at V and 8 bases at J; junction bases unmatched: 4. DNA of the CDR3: TGTGCCAGCAGTTTGTTTCAGGGGGACATTCAGTACTTC. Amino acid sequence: CASSLFQGDIQYF.

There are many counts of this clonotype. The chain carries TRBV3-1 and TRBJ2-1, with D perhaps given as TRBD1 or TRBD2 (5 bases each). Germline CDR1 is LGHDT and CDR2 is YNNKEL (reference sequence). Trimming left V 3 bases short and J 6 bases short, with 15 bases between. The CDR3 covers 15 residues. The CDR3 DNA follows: TGTGCCAGCAGCCACCTTTTCGAGGGGCTCAATGAGCAGTTCTTC. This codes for CASSHLFEGLNEQFF.

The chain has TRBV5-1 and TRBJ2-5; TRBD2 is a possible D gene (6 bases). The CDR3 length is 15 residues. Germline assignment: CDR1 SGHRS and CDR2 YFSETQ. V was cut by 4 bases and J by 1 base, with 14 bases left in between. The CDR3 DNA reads TGCGCCAGCAGCCCCGCCGGGGACTTCCAAGAGACCCAGTACTTC. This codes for CASSPAGDFQETQYF.

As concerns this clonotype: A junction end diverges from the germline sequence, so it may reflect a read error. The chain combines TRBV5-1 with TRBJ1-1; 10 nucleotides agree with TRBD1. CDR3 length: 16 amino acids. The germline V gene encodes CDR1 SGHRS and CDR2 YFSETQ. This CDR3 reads CASSGGTGVGNTEALF. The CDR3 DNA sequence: TGCGCCAGCAGCGGCGGGACAGGGGTTGGGAACACTGAAGCTCTCTTT. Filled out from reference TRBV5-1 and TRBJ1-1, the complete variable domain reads KAGVTQTPRYLIKTRGQQVTLSCSPISGHRSVSWYQQTPGQGLQFLFEYFSETQRNKGNFPGRFSGRQFSNSRSEMNVSTLELGDSALYLCASSGGTGVGNTEALFGQGTRLTVV.

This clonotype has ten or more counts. DNA for the CDR3: TGTGCCAGCAGCGGATACACAGATACGCAGTATTTT. This translates into CASSGYTDTQYF. The V and J genes are TRBV9 and TRBJ2-3; D ambiguous. V lost 3 bases, J lost 2 bases, and 4 bases lay in between. CDR1 is SGDLS, CDR2 YYNGEE, per germline. The CDR3 totals 12 residues.

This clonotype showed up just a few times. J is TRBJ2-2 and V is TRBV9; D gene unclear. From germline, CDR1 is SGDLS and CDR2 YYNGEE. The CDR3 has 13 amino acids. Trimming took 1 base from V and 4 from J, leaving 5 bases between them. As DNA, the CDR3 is TGTGCCAGCAGCGTATTGTCCACCGGGGAGCTGTTTTTT. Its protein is CASSVLSTGELFF.

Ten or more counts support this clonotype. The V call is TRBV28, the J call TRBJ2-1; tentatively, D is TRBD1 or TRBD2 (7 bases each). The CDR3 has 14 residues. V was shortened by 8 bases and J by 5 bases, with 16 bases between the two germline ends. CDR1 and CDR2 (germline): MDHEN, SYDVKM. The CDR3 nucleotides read TGTGCCAGCGGGTCAGGGGGGGGACACAATGAGCAGTTCTTC. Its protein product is CASGSGGGHNEQFF.

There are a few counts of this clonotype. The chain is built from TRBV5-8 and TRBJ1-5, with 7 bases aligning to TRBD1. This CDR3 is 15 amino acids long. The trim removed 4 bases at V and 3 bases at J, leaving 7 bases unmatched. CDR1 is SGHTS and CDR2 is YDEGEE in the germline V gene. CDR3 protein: CASSAWDRDNQPQHF. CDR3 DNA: TGTGCCAGCAGCGCCTGGGACAGAGACAATCAGCCCCAGCATTTT. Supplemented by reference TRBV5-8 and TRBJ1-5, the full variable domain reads EAGVTQSPTHLIKTRGQQATLRCSPISGHTSVYWYQQALGLGLQFLLWYDEGEERNRGNFPPRFSGRQFPNYSSELNVNALELEDSALYLCASSAWDRDNQPQHFGDGTRLSIL.

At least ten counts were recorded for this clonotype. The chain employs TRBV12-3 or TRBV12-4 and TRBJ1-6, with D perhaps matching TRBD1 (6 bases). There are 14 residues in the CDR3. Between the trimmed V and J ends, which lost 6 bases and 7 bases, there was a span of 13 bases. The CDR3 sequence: CASRAGAFNSPLHF. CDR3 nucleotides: TGTGCCAGCAGGGCAGGGGCATTCAATTCACCCCTCCACTTT.

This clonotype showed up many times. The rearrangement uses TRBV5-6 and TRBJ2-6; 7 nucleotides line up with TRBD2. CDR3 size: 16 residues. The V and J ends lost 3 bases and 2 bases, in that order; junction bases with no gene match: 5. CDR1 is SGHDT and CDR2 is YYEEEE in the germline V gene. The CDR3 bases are TGTGCCAGCAGCTCCCTGGGGAGGGCTGGGGCCAACGTCCTGACTTTC. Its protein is CASSSLGRAGANVLTF. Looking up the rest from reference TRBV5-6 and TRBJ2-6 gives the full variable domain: DAGVTQSPTHLIKTRGQQVTLRCSPKSGHDTVSWYQQALGQGPQFIFQYYEEEERQRGNFPDRFSGHQFPNYSSELNVNALLLGDSALYLCASSSLGRAGANVLTFGAGSRLTVL.

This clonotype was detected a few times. The CDR3 DNA is TGTGCCAGCAGTTACGGCCGGGGCGGGGGCTTTAGTAACTATGGCTACACCTTC. Its translation: CASSYGRGGGFSNYGYTF. The chain couples TRBV6-5 to TRBJ1-2; D may be TRBD1 (6 bases). CDR1 is MNHEY, CDR2 SVGAGI, per germline. V was cut by 2 bases and J by 1 base, with 20 bases left in between. CDR3 length equals 18 residues.

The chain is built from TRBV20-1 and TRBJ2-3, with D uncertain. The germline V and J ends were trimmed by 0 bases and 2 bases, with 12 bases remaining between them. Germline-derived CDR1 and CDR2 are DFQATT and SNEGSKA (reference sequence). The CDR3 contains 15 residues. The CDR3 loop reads CSAREPRDFTDTQYF. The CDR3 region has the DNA TGCAGTGCTAGAGAACCTAGAGACTTCACAGATACGCAGTATTTT.

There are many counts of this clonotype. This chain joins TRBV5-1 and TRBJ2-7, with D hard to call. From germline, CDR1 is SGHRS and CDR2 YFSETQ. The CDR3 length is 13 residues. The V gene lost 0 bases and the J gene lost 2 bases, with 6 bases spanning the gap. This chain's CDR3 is CASSLVLPYEQYF. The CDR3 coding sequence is TGCGCCAGCAGCTTGGTGCTCCCCTACGAGCAGTACTTC.

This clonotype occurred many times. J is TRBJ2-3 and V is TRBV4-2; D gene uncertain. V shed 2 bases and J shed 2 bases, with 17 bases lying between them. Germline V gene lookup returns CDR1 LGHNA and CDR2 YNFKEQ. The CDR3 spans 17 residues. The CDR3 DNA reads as TGTGCCAGCAGCCAATCCCTGGTTGTAGGTTCCACAGATACGCAGTATTTT. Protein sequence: CASSQSLVVGSTDTQYF.

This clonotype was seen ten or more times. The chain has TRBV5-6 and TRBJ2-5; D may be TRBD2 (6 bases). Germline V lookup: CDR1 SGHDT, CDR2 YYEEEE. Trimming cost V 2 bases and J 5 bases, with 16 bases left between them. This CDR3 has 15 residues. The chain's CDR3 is CASSFRPAGSETQYF. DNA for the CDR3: TGTGCCAGCAGCTTCCGGCCGGCCGGGAGTGAGACCCAGTACTTC.

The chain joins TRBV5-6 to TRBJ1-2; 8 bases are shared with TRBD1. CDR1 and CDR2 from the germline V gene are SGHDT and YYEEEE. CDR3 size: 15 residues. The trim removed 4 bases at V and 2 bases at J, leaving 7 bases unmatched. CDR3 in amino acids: CASSPAGQGNYGYTF. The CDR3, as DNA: TGTGCCAGCAGCCCCGCCGGACAGGGAAACTATGGCTACACCTTC.